This TCR beta chain was identified during a study of cytomegalovirus exposure and HLA in healthy donors. Study details: The 666 first-cohort repertoires shared a platform with the 120 or so validation repertoires, as reported in a later analysis.

Study results and caveats: The study put some 160 TCR beta chains on its list as cytomegalovirus-associated. According to a subsequent analysis, TCR clusters identified in the first cohort showed a tendency to co-occur across the 120 or so validation repertoires.

The assay was immunoSEQ multiplex PCR, and TCRdb's table has in-frame clones only and misses some. The profile shows 76,000 or so clones, about 94% of them singletons. Per the germline V gene, CDR1 is MNHNS and CDR2 is SASEGT. This CDR3 comprises 16 residues. V trimming: 3 bases; J trimming: 1 base; junction bases outside the gene matches: 5. A remark on this clone: Its antigen is currently unknown.

V usage is TRBV6-1 and J usage is TRBJ2-4, with TRBD1 identical over 8 bases. Sequenced material: PBMCs. This receptor was identified in a woman younger than 35 in good health and CMV-seronegative. The CDR3 sequence: CASSEAWTGAKNIQYF. CDR3 coding DNA: TGTGCCAGCAGTGAGGCGTGGACAGGGGCCAAAAACATTCAGTACTTC.